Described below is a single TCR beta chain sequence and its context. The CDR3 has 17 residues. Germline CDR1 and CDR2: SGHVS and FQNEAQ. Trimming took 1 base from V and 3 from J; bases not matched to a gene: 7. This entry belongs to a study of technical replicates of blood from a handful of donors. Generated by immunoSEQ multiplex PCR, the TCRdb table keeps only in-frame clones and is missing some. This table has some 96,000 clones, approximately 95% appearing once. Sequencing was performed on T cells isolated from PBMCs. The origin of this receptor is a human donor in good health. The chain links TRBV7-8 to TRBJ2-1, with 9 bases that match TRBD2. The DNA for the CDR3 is TGTGCCAGCAGCTTAGTAGGGAGAGCGGGGGGCTACAATGAGCAGTTCTTC. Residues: CASSLVGRAGGYNEQFF.